This record covers a single TCR beta chain. Authors' analysis steps: Using reference gene primer amplification, nucleated cell counts were estimated. Clones were sequenced by immunoSEQ multiplex PCR, and TCRdb holds only the in-frame ones, with some missing. V, J and clone size are those of that table, while D and trimming were read from the DNA. The table lists 140,000 to 150,000 clones, 76% of them singletons. The sample comes from a study of blood T cell repertoires in COVID-19. This CDR3 has 13 amino acids. With V trimmed by 4 bases and J by 6 bases, 7 bases remained unmatched. Germline V gives CDR1 SGHRS, CDR2 YFSETQ.

The sequence derives from a man in his sixties with acute or convalescent COVID-19. Sequencing input: peripheral blood. The chain recombines TRBV5-1 with TRBJ2-7, with 7 bases aligning to TRBD1. CDR3 residues: CASSQGERSEQYF. The CDR3 DNA sequence: TGCGCCAGCAGCCAGGGGGAGCGTAGCGAGCAGTACTTC.